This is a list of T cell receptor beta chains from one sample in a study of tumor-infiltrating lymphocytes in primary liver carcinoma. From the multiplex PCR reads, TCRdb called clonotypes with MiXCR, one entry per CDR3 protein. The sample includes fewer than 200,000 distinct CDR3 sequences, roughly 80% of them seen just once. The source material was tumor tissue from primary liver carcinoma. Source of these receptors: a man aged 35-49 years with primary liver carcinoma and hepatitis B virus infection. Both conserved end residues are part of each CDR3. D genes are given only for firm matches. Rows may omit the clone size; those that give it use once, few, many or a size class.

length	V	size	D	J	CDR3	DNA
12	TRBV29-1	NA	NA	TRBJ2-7	CSAGLGSHEQYF	TGTAGCGCGGGTTTGGGTAGTCACGAGCAGTACTTC
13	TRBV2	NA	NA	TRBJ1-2	CASSESLTYGYTF	TGTGCCAGCAGTGAGAGCCTTACCTATGGGTACACCTTC
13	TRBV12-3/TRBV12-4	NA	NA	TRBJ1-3	CVSSPNSGNTIHF	TGTGTCAGCAGTCCCAACTCTGGAAACACCATACATTTT
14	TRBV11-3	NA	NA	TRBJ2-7	CASSHGEGEYGQYF	TGTGCCAGCAGCCATGGAGAAGGGGAGTACGGGCAGTACTTC
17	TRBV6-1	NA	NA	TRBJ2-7	CASSSSSNQGPRIEQYF	TGTGCCAGCAGTTCCTCGTCGAACCAGGGGCCTAGGATCGAACAGTACTTC
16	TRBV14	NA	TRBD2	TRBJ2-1	CASSPVAGWVKNEQFF	TGTGCCAGCAGTCCCGTAGCGGGATGGGTAAAAAATGAGCAGTTTTTC
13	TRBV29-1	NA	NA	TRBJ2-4	CSVEPDKGDIQYF	TGCAGCGTAGAACCCGACAAGGGCGACATTCAGTATTTC
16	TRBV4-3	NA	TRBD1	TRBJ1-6	CASSSWHRGRNTPLHF	TGCGCCAGCAGCTCCTGGCACAGGGGAAGGAATACACCCCTACACTTT
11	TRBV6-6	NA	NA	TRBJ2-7	CASSTKYEQYF	TGTGCCAGCAGTACTAAATACGAGCAATACTTC
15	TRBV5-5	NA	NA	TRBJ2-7	CASSLGGTTRYEQDF	TGTGCCAGCAGCTTAGGCGGGACCACTCGCTATGAGCAGGACTTC
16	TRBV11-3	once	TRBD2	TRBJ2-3	CTSSLDSGNITDTQYF	TGTACCAGCAGCTTAGACAGCGGGAATATTACAGATACGCAGTATTTT
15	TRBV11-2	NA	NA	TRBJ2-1	CASSQTSGSNNKQFF	TGTGCCAGCAGTCAGACTAGTGGGAGCAACAATAAGCAGTTCTTC
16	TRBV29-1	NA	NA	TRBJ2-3	CSVEARGGRGTDTQYF	TGCAGCGTTGAAGCACGCGGGGGCCGGGGCACAGATACGCAGTATTTT
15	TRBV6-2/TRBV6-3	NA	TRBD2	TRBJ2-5	CASSSTSGSGETQYF	TGTGCCAGCAGTTCAACTAGCGGGAGTGGAGAGACCCAGTACTTC
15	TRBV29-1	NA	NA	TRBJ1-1	CSVLPGWGMITVALF	TGCAGCGTTCTTCCGGGGTGGGGGATGATCACTGTAGCTTTATTT
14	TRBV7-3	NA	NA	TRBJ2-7	CASNPPKGRNEQYF	TGTGCCAGCAACCCCCCCAAGGGGAGAAACGAACAGTACTTC
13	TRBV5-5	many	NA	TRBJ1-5	CASSLTGSEPQHF	TGTGCCAGCAGCTTAACGGGGTCGGAGCCCCAGCATTTT
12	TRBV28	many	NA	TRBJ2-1	CAGSTGHNEQFF	TGTGCCGGATCCACAGGGCACAATGAGCAGTTCTTC
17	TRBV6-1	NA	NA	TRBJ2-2	CASRIGSVVLATGELFF	TGTGCCAGCAGGATCGGGTCCGTAGTTTTGGCCACCGGGGAGCTGTTTTTT
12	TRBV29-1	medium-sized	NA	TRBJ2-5	CSVPLGVETQYF	TGCAGCGTTCCACTGGGCGTGGAGACCCAGTACTTC
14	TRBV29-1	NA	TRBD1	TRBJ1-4	CSTFGQGHYEKLVF	TGCAGTACTTTTGGACAGGGACATTATGAAAAACTGGTTTTT
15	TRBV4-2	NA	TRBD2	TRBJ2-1	CVSGLLAGSHNEQFF	TGTGTCAGCGGCCTCCTAGCGGGTAGCCACAATGAGCAGTTCTTC
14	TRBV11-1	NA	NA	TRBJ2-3	CASSPMGPSDTQYF	TGTGCCAGCAGCCCTATGGGCCCGTCTGATACGCAGTATTTT
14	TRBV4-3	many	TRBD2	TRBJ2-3	CASSPTSGTDTQYF	TGCGCCAGCAGCCCGACTAGCGGGACAGATACGCAGTATTTT
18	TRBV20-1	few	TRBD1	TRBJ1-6	CSTRPGQGLSSYNSPLHF	TGCAGTACCAGACCGGGACAGGGATTAAGTTCCTATAATTCACCCCTCCACTTT
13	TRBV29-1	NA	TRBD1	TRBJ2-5	CNGQGVDSMTQYF	TGCAACGGCCAGGGGGTGGATTCCATGACCCAGTACTTC
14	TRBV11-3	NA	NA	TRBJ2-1	CVSSLGISNNEQFF	TGTGTCAGCAGCTTAGGGATCAGCAACAATGAACAGTTCTTC
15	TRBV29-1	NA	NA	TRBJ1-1	CSVGPGWDMVAGAFF	TGCAGCGTTGGTCCAGGCTGGGATATGGTCGCTGGAGCTTTCTTT
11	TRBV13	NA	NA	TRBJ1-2	CASSEGAGYTF	TGTGCCAGCAGCGAGGGTGCTGGCTACACCTTC
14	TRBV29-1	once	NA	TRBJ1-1	CSVRPSGRNTEGYF	TGCAGCGTCCGCCCGTCCGGGAGAAACACTGAAGGTTACTTT
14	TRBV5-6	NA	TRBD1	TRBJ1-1	CASSTRQGRTEAFF	TGTGCCAGTAGCACACGACAGGGGCGGACTGAAGCTTTCTTT
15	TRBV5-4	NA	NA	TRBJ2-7	CASGPTGTMINEQYF	TGTGCCAGCGGCCCAACCGGGACAATGATCAACGAGCAGTACTTC
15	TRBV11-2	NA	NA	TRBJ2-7	CASSLASRESYKQYF	TGTGCCAGCAGCTTAGCGTCCAGGGAGTCTTACAAGCAGTACTTC
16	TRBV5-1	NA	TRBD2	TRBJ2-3	CASSPRTSGSADTKYF	TGCGCCAGCAGCCCCCGGACTAGTGGGAGCGCAGATACGAAGTATTTT
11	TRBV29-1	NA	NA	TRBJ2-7	CSGQVSYEKYF	TGCAGTGGGCAGGTGAGCTACGAGAAGTACTTC
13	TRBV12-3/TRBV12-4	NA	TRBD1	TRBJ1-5	CACSQGAYQPQHF	TGTGCCTGTAGCCAGGGGGCCTATCAGCCCCAGCATTTT
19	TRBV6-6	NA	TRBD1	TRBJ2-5	CASSGSPGQGQVCQETQYF	TGTGCCAGCAGCGGGTCACCGGGACAGGGGCAAGTTTGCCAAGAGACCCAGTACTTC
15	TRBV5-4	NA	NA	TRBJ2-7	CASNTPSGGVHEQYF	TGTGCCAGCAACACCCCGAGTGGCGGGGTCCACGAGCAGTACTTC
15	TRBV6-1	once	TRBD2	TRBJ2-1	CASSDRLAAGYEQFF	TGTGCCAGCAGTGACCGACTAGCGGCGGGGTATGAACAGTTCTTC
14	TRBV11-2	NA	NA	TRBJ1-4	CASSLGHGTEKLLF	TGTGCCAGCAGCTTAGGGCATGGGACTGAAAAACTGTTATTT
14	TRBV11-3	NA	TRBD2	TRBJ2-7	CASSSGEGDYEQYF	TGTGCAAGCAGCTCTGGAGAAGGGGACTATGAGCAATACTTC
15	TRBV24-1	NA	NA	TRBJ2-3	CATGHGSTSTDMQYF	TGTGCCACCGGACACGGAAGTACTAGCACAGATATGCAGTATTTT
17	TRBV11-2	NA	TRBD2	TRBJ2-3	CAISLDPRETSTDMQYF	TGTGCCATAAGCTTAGATCCGAGGGAGACTAGCACAGATATGCAGTATTTT
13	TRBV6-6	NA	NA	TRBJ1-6	CANTEGTALPLHF	TGTGCCAACACTGAAGGGACCGCTCTACCCCTCCACTTC